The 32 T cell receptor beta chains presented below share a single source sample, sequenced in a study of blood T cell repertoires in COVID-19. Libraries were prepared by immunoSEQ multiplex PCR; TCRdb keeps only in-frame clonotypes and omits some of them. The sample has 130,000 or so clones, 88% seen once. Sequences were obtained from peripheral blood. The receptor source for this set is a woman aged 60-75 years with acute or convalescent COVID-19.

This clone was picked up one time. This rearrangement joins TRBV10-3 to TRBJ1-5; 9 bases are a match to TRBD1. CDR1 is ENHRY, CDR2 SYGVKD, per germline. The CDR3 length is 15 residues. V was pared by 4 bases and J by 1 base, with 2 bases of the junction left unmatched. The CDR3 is CAISGTGDSNQPQHF. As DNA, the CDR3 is TGTGCCATCAGTGGGACAGGGGACAGCAATCAGCCCCAGCATTTT.

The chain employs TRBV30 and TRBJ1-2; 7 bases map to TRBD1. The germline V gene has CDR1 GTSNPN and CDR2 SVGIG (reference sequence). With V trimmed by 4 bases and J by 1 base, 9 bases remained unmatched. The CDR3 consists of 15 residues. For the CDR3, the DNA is TGTGCCTGGACTCGGACAGGCATCCTTAACTATGGCTACACCTTC. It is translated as CAWTRTGILNYGYTF.

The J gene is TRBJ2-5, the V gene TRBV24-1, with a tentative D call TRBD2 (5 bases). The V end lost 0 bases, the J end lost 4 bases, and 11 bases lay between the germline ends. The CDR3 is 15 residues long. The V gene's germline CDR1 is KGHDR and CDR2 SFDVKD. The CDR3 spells CATSDLQAEGETQYF. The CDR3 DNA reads TGTGCCACCAGTGATTTGCAGGCAGAGGGAGAGACCCAGTACTTC.

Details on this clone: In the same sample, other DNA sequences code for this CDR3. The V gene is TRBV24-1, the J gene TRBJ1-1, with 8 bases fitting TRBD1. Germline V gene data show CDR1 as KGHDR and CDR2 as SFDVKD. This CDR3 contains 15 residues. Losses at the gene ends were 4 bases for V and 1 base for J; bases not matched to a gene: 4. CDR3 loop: CATSDPGQGNTEAFF. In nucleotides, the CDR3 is TGTGCCACCAGTGACCCCGGACAGGGGAACACTGAAGCTTTCTTT.

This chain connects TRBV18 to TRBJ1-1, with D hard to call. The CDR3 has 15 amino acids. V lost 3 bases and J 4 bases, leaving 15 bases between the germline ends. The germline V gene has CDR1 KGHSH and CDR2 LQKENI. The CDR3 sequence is CASSPFNREFTEAFF. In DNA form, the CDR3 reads TGTGCCAGCTCACCGTTTAACAGAGAATTCACTGAAGCTTTCTTT.

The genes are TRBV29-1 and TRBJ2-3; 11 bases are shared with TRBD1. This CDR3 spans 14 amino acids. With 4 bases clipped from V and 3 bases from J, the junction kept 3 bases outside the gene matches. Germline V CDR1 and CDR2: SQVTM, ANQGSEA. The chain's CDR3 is CSVGGTGGTDTQYF. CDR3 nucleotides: TGCAGCGTTGGCGGGACAGGGGGGACAGATACGCAGTATTTT.

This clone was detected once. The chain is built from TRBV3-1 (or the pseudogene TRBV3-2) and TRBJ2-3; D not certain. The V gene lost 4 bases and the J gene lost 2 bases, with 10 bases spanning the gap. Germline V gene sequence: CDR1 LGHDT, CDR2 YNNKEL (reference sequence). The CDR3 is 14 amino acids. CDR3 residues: CASSPRVSTDTQYF. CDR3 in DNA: TGTGCCAGCAGCCCCCGGGTCTCCACAGATACGCAGTATTTT.

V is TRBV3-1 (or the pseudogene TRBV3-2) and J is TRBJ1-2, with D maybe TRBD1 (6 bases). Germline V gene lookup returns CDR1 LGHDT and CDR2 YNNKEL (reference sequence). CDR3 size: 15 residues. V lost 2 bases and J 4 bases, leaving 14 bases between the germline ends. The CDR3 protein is CASSQSGQRFYGYTF. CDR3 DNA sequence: TGTGCCAGCAGCCAATCAGGACAGCGCTTCTATGGCTACACCTTC.

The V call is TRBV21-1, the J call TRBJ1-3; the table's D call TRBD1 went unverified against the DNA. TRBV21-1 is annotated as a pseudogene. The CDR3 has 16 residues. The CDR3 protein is CASSKGVYRAGNTIYF. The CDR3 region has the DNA TGTGCCAGCAGCAAAGGGGTATACAGGGCTGGAAACACCATATATTTT.

The CDR3 spells CASSGTGTDTQYF. Here the CDR3 DNA reads TGTGCCAGCAGTGGGACAGGAACAGATACGCAGTATTTT. This chain connects TRBV25-1 to TRBJ2-3, with 7 bases matching TRBD1. Trimming at V came to 4 bases and at J to 3 bases, leaving 1 base not matched to a gene. Germline CDR1 and CDR2: MGHDK and SYGVNS. There are 13 residues in the CDR3.

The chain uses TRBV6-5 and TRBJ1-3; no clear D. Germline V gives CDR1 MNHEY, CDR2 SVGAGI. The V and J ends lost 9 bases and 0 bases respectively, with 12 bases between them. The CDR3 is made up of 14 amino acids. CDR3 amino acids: CASRQARSGNTIYF. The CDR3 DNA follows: TGTGCCAGTCGTCAGGCGCGCTCTGGAAACACCATATATTTT.

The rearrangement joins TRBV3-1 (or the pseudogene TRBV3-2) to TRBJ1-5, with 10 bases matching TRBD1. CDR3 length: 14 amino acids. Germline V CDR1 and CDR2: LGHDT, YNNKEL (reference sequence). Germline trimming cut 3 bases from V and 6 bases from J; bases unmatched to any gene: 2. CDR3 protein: CASSQGQGRQPQHF. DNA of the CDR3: TGTGCCAGCAGCCAGGGACAGGGGCGTCAGCCCCAGCATTTT.

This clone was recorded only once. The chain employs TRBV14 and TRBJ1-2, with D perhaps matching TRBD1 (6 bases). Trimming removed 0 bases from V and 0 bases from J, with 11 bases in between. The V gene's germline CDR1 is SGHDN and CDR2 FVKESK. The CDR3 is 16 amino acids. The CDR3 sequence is CASSQDWSGANYGYTF. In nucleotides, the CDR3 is TGTGCCAGCAGCCAAGATTGGTCAGGGGCTAACTATGGCTACACCTTC.

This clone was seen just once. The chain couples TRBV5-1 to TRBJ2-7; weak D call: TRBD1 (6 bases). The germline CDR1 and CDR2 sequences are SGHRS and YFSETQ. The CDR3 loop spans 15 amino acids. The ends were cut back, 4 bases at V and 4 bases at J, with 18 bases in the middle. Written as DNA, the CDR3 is TGCGCCAGCAGCGAACAGACAGGAACGACGTACGAGCAGTACTTC. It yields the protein CASSEQTGTTYEQYF.

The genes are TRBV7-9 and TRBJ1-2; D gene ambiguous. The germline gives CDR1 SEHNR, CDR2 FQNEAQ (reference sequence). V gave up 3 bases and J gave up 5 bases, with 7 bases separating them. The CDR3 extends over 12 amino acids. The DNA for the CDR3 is TGTGCCAGCAGCTTCTCGGGGTATGGCTACACCTTC. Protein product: CASSFSGYGYTF.

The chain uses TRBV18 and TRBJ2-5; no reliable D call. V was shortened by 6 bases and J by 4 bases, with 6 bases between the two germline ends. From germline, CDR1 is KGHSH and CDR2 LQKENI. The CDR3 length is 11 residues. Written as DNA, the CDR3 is TGTGCCAGCTCTGATAGAGAGACCCAGTACTTC. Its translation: CASSDRETQYF. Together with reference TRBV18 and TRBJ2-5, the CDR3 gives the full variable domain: NAGVMQNPRHLVRRRGQEARLRCSPMKGHSHVYWYRQLPEEGLKFMVYLQKENIIDESGMPKERFSAEFPKEGPSILRIQQVVRGDSAAYFCASSDRETQYFGPGTRLLVL.

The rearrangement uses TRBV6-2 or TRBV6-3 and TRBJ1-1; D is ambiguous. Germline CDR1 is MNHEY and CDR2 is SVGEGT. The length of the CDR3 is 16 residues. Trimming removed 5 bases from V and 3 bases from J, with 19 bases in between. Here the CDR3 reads CASSAYKGVGYTEAFF. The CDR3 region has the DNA TGTGCCAGCAGTGCCTACAAGGGAGTGGGGTACACTGAAGCTTTCTTT.

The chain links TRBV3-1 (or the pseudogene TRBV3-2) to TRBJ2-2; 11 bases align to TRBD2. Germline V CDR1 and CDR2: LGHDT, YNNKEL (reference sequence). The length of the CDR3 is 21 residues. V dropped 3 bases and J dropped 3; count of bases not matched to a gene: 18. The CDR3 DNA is TGTGCCAGCAGCCATCACCAGAGGGTAGCGGGGGGGCGTGTCTACACCGGGGAGCTGTTTTTT. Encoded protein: CASSHHQRVAGGRVYTGELFF.

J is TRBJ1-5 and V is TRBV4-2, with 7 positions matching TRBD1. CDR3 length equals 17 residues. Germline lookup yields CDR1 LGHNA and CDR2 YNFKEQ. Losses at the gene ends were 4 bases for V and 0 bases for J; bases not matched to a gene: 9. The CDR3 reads CASSLSGTENSNQPQHF. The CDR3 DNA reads TGTGCCAGCAGCCTATCCGGGACAGAAAATAGCAATCAGCCCCAGCATTTT.

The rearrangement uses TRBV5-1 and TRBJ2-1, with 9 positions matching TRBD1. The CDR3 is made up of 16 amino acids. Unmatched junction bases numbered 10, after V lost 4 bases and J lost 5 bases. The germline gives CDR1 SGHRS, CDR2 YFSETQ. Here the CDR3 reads CASSLTETGGNNEQFF. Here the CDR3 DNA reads TGCGCCAGCAGCCTAACTGAGACAGGGGGTAACAATGAGCAGTTCTTC.

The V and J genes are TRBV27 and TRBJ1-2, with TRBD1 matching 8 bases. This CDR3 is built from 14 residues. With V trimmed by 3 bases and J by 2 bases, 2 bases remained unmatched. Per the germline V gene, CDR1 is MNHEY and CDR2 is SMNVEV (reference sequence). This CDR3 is CASSFRGRNYGYTF. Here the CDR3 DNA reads TGTGCCAGCAGTTTCAGGGGGCGCAACTATGGCTACACCTTC.

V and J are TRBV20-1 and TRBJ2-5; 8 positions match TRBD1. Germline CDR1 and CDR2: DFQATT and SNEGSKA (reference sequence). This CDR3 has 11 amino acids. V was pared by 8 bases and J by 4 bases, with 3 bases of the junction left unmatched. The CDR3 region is CSTRGRETQYF. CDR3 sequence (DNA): TGCAGTACCAGGGGGCGAGAGACCCAGTACTTC.

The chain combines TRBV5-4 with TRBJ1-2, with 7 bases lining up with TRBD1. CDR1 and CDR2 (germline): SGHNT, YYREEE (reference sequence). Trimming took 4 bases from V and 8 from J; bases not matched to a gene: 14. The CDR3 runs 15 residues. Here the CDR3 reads CASSIGQATRLGYTF. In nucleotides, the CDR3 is TGTGCCAGCAGCATAGGACAGGCGACGAGGTTGGGCTACACCTTC.

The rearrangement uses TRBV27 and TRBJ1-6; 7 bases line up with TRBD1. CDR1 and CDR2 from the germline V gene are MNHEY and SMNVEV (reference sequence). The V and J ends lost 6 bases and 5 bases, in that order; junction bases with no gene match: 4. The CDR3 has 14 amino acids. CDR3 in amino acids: CASSGQADNSPLHF. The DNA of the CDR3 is TGTGCCAGCAGCGGACAGGCGGATAATTCACCCCTCCACTTT.

DNA for the CDR3: TGTGCCAGTAGTGCCCGACAGGGAGTCAGCAATCAGCCCCAGCATTTT. Encoded protein: CASSARQGVSNQPQHF. The chain has TRBV19 and TRBJ1-5, with TRBD1 identical over 7 bases. V shed 5 bases, J shed 1 base, and the junction held 8 bases outside the gene matches. CDR1 LNHDA and CDR2 SQIVND come from the germline V gene (reference sequence). The CDR3 sequence is 16 residues long.

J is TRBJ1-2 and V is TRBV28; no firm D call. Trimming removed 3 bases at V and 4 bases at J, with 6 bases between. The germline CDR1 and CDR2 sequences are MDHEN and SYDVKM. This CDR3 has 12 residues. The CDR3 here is CASSFRIYGYTF. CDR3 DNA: TGTGCCAGCAGTTTCAGAATCTATGGCTACACCTTC.

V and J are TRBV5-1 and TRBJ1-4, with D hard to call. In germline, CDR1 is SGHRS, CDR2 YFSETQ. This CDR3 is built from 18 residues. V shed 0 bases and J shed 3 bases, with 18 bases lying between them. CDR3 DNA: TGCGCCAGCAGCTTGGGAGGAGGTTATCCCCGGGCTAATGAAAAACTGTTTTTT. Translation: CASSLGGGYPRANEKLFF.

In DNA, the CDR3 is TGTGCCTGGAGTGTAGGAGTGGAGGAAAAACTGTTTTTT. This translates into CAWSVGVEEKLFF. This chain uses TRBV30 with TRBJ1-4; D ambiguous. This CDR3 has 13 amino acids. V was trimmed by 0 bases and J by 8 bases, leaving 10 bases between them. Germline V CDR1 and CDR2: GTSNPN, SVGIG (reference sequence).

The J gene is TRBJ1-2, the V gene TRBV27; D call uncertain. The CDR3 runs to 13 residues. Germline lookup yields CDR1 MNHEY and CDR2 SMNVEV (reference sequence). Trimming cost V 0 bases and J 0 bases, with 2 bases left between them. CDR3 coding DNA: TGTGCCAGCAGTTTATCCACTAACTATGGCTACACCTTC. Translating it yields CASSLSTNYGYTF.

DNA of the CDR3: TGTGCCAGCAGCAAACCGGACAGGGCTAACTATGGCTACACCTTC. This sequence encodes CASSKPDRANYGYTF. The J gene is TRBJ1-2, the V gene TRBV21-1; the table names TRBD1, a call not compared with the DNA. TRBV21-1 is a pseudogene segment. The CDR3 sequence is 15 residues long.

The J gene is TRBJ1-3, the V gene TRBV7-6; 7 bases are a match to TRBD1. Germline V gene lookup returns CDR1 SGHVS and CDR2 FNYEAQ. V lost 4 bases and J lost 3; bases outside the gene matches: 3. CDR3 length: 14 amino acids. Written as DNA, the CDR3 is TGTGCCAGCAGCTCCCGGGACAGTGGAAACACCATATATTTT. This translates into CASSSRDSGNTIYF.

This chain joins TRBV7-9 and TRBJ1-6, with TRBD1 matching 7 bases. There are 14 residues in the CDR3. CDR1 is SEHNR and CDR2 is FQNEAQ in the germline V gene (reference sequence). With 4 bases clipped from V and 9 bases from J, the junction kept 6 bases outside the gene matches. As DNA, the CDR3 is TGTGCCAGCAGCTCACAGGGGTCCGGTTCACCCCTCCACTTT. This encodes CASSSQGSGSPLHF.